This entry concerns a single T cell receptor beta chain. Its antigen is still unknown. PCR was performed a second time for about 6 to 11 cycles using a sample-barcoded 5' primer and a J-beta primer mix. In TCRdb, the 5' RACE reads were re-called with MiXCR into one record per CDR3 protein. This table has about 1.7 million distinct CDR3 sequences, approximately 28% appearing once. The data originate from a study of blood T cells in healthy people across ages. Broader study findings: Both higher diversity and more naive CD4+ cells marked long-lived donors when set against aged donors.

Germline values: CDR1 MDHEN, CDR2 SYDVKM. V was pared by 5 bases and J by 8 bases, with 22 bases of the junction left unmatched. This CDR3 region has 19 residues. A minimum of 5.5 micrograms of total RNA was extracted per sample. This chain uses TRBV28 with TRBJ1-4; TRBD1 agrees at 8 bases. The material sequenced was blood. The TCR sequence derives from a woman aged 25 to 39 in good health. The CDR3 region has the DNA TGTGCCAGCAGTCCCCTAGGACAGGGTGGGCCAGTAGGTGGAGAAAAACTGTTTTTT. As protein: CASSPLGQGGPVGGEKLFF. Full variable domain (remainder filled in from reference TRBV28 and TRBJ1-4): DVKVTQSSRYLVKRTGEKVFLECVQDMDHENMFWYRQDPGLGLRLIYFSYDVKMKEKGDIPEGYSVSREKKERFSLILESASTNQTSMYLCASSPLGQGGPVGGEKLFFGSGTQLSVL.